This entry lists 9 T cell receptor beta chains sequenced from one sample in a study of blood T cells in healthy people across ages. A second PCR, run for about 7 to 11 cycles, used a sample-barcoded 5' primer plus a J-beta primer mix. Each CDR3 protein gets one entry after TCRdb re-called the 5' RACE reads with MiXCR. Of 600,000 to 1,000,000 distinct CDR3 sequences in the sample, about three fifths were seen once. Input material: blood. Receptor source: a man aged 25 to 40 in good health.

The V call is TRBV27, the J call TRBJ2-1; TRBD1 or TRBD2 may be the D gene (7 bases each). This CDR3 is 16 amino acids long. Trimming removed 5 bases at V and 7 bases at J, with 21 bases between. CDR1 is MNHEY, CDR2 SMNVEV, per germline (reference sequence). CDR3 in DNA: TGTGCCAGCAGTCCCCCGGGACGAGCGGGACAGAATGAGCAGTTCTTC. This encodes CASSPPGRAGQNEQFF.

This clonotype has a handful of counts. The CDR3 spells CASSLGVQLGLAKNIQYF. The CDR3 bases are TGTGCCAGCAGCTTAGGGGTCCAGTTGGGACTAGCCAAAAACATTCAGTACTTC. This sequence joins TRBV7-9 and TRBJ2-4, with a tentative D call TRBD2 (6 bases). The CDR3 is 18 residues long. V was trimmed by 1 base and J by 0 bases, leaving 16 bases between them. Germline loops: CDR1 SEHNR, CDR2 FQNEAQ (reference sequence).

The chain joins TRBV4-2 to TRBJ2-1, with D perhaps TRBD2 (6 bases). This CDR3 has 17 amino acids. Germline values: CDR1 LGHNA, CDR2 YNFKEQ. With 0 bases removed from V and 2 bases from J, the gap between germline ends came to 14 bases. Here the CDR3 DNA reads TGTGCCAGCAGCCAAGAAGTGACTAGATCTGCCTACAATGAGCAGTTCTTC. The encoded protein is CASSQEVTRSAYNEQFF.

CDR3: CATSRGIGMETQYF. The CDR3, as DNA: TGTGCCACCAGCAGAGGAATAGGAATGGAGACCCAGTACTTC. The chain is built from TRBV15 and TRBJ2-5; D unclear. Per germline, CDR1 LNHNV and CDR2 YYDKDF (reference sequence). The CDR3 has 14 amino acids. V was clipped by 1 base and J by 5 bases, with 11 bases between them.

The chain carries TRBV5-6 and TRBJ2-5; 8 nucleotides line up with TRBD2. V dropped 3 bases and J dropped 0; count of bases not matched to a gene: 10. CDR1 is SGHDT and CDR2 is YYEEEE in the germline V gene. The CDR3 has 17 residues. The CDR3 loop is CASSSLIAGTYQETQYF. The CDR3 DNA reads TGTGCCAGCAGCTCTCTAATAGCGGGGACTTACCAAGAGACCCAGTACTTC.

In regard to this clonotype: One base away lies a much larger clone, so this may be a sequencing read error. The J gene is TRBJ1-2, the V gene TRBV20-1, with D possibly being TRBD1 (5 bases). V dropped 7 bases and J dropped 6 bases, with 18 bases sitting between them. The CDR3 contains 13 residues. Germline assignment: CDR1 DFQATT and CDR2 SNEGSKA (reference sequence). The CDR3 region has the DNA TGCAGTGTGCGCCTCGAGGTGGGGGATGGCTACACCTTC. Its translation: CSVRLEVGDGYTF.

This chain uses TRBV6-5 with TRBJ1-6; D is perhaps TRBD1 (6 bases). V was cut by 2 bases and J by 10 bases, with 18 bases left in between. Germline CDR1 reads MNHEY; CDR2 reads SVGAGI. The CDR3 is 16 residues long. CDR3 bases: TGTGCCAGCAGTTACGGCCCTGTGCAGGGGTGGTCACCCCTCCACTTT. Translated, it gives CASSYGPVQGWSPLHF.

A word on this clonotype: A much bigger clone sits one base away, suggesting this may be a read error. This chain connects TRBV4-2 to TRBJ2-7; 9 bases line up with TRBD1. Trimming cost V 6 bases and J 3 bases; bases outside gene matches: 9. Germline CDR1 reads LGHNA; CDR2 reads YNFKEQ. This CDR3 comprises 15 residues. The CDR3 reads CASSQFGTGNYEQYF. Here the CDR3 DNA reads TGTGCCAGCAGTCAATTCGGGACAGGGAACTACGAGCAGTACTTC.

CDR3 protein: CASSLAEGGPWNEQFF. The CDR3 DNA reads as TGTGCCAGCAGCTTAGCCGAGGGAGGGCCGTGGAATGAGCAGTTCTTC. The chain carries TRBV7-2 and TRBJ2-1; TRBD2 agrees at 7 bases. Per germline, CDR1 SGHTA and CDR2 FQGNSA. Unmatched junction bases numbered 9, after V lost 0 bases and J lost 7 bases. The CDR3 runs 16 residues.